A single sample is the source of the 32 T cell receptor beta chains below, sequenced in a study of T cells in localized non-small cell lung cancer (dated by TCRdb to 2020 to 2021). To prepare the library, the immunoSEQ multiplex PCR assay was applied. What TCRdb holds here is the immuneACCESS table cut down to in-frame rearrangements. Part of the clones is not present; checked against another copy, under half of the missing clones reflect an unresolved V gene, and the others are unexplained. The sample records some 28,000 clones, 87% of which are singletons. The ten largest clones represent around 6.8% of the sample. Source: peripheral blood, taken before any cancer treatment. The receptors here all came from a male donor aged 60 or over with stage I lung adenocarcinoma.

This chain joins TRBV27 and TRBJ1-1, with D uncertain. This CDR3 is 12 amino acids long. Germline-derived CDR1 and CDR2 are MNHEY and SMNVEV (reference sequence). V gave up 2 bases and J gave up 1 base, with 2 bases separating them. CDR3 sequence: CASSLGNTEAFF. The CDR3, as DNA: TGTGCCAGCAGTTTAGGGAACACTGAAGCTTTCTTT.

The chain joins TRBV21-1 to TRBJ1-5. TRBV21-1 is a recognized pseudogene. The CDR3 covers 17 residues. The CDR3 DNA sequence: TGTGCCAGCAGCAAAGAACGTGGTATTTTTAGCAATCAGCCCCAGCATTTT. Amino acid sequence: CASSKERGIFSNQPQHF.

The chain has TRBV6-1 and TRBJ1-2; D is unresolved. With 2 bases removed from V and 1 base from J, the gap between germline ends came to 14 bases. The CDR3 is 16 amino acids. The germline V gene encodes CDR1 MNHNS and CDR2 SASEGT. Here the CDR3 DNA reads TGTGCCAGCAGTGAACTGGTTGTAGGGAGTAACTATGGCTACACCTTC. Its protein product is CASSELVVGSNYGYTF.

V usage is TRBV6-4 and J usage is TRBJ2-1; 7 bases are a match to TRBD1. This CDR3 is 14 amino acids long. The germline gives CDR1 MRHNA, CDR2 SNTAGT. The junction had 4 bases not matched to a gene; V was cut back by 3 bases and J by 5 bases. CDR3 nucleotide sequence: TGTGCCAGCAGTGAGGAAGGGGGCCACAATGAGCAGTTCTTC. Its translation: CASSEEGGHNEQFF.

The J gene is TRBJ1-4, the V gene TRBV4-3, with D possibly TRBD1 on 6 matching bases. The CDR3 runs to 15 residues. Trimming stripped 0 bases from V and 8 bases from J, with 13 bases between. Germline assignment: CDR1 LGHNA and CDR2 YSLEER. CDR3 region: CASSQDWGLNEKLFF. In DNA form, the CDR3 reads TGCGCCAGCAGCCAAGATTGGGGGCTGAACGAAAAACTGTTTTTT.

The rearrangement uses TRBV28 and TRBJ2-2, with 10 nucleotides matching TRBD1. The V gene end was trimmed by 5 bases and the J gene end by 6 bases; junction bases not matched to a gene: 12. Per germline, CDR1 MDHEN and CDR2 SYDVKM. The length of the CDR3 is 17 residues. Written as DNA, the CDR3 is TGTGCCAGCAGTCGGGGACAGGGGCTAAAAGGGTCCGGGGAGCTGTTTTTT. Protein sequence: CASSRGQGLKGSGELFF.

The DNA for the CDR3 is TGCGCCAGCAGCTTGGAGGGTGGGCAGCCCCAGCATTTT. Protein product: CASSLEGGQPQHF. The V gene is TRBV5-1, the J gene TRBJ1-5; D unclear. The CDR3 contains 13 residues. The V end was cut by 0 bases, the J end by 7 bases, with 8 bases between. Germline V gives CDR1 SGHRS, CDR2 YFSETQ.

DNA of the CDR3: TGTGCCAGCAGCTTAGCGCAGGGCGGGGCCAACGTCCTGACTTTC. It translates to CASSLAQGGANVLTF. The V gene is TRBV7-9, the J gene TRBJ2-6, with D perhaps TRBD1 (5 bases). The length of the CDR3 is 15 residues. Per germline, CDR1 SEHNR and CDR2 FQNEAQ (reference sequence). V lost 0 bases to trimming and J lost 4 bases, with 7 bases between them.

The CDR3 DNA reads TGTGCCAGCAGCTTGGCCATGGGGCTCACCTACGAGCAGTACTTC. It translates to CASSLAMGLTYEQYF. The chain recombines TRBV5-8 with TRBJ2-7; possibly TRBD1 for D (5 bases). V was cut by 0 bases and J by 2 bases, with 12 bases left in between. Germline values: CDR1 SGHTS, CDR2 YDEGEE. The CDR3 consists of 15 residues.

CDR3 in amino acids: CSVSVRGKPLGEQYF. CDR3 coding DNA: TGCAGCGTCTCCGTTCGGGGAAAGCCTTTGGGCGAGCAGTACTTC. The chain links TRBV29-1 to TRBJ2-7; D might be TRBD2 (5 bases). This CDR3 has 15 residues. Trimming shortened V by 6 bases and J by 6 bases, and 24 bases separated the two germline ends. In germline, CDR1 is SQVTM, CDR2 ANQGSEA.

This sequence joins TRBV5-6 and TRBJ2-3, with 8 bases fitting TRBD1. Germline V gene sequence: CDR1 SGHDT, CDR2 YYEEEE. J was trimmed by 3 bases and V by 4 bases; bases with no gene match: 4. The CDR3 sequence is 14 residues long. The CDR3 DNA sequence: TGTGCCAGCAGCATACAGGGGGTGACAGATACGCAGTATTTT. This codes for CASSIQGVTDTQYF.

The table lists this clone with a count of one. V and J are TRBV28 and TRBJ1-5; 7 positions match TRBD1. The junction had 9 bases not matched to a gene; V was cut back by 5 bases and J by 2 bases. The CDR3 covers 16 residues. Germline assignment: CDR1 MDHEN and CDR2 SYDVKM. The CDR3 DNA sequence: TGTGCCAGCAGTCCCCTCCTCCAGGGGGGCAATCAGCCCCAGCATTTT. Its translation: CASSPLLQGGNQPQHF.

The CDR3 DNA sequence: TGCGCCAGCAGCTTGGACCCCGAGAGGACTGAAGCTTTCTTT. This gives the protein CASSLDPERTEAFF. The gene calls are TRBV5-1 and TRBJ1-1, with D hard to call. CDR1 and CDR2 (germline): SGHRS, YFSETQ. The V and J ends lost 0 bases and 5 bases respectively, with 11 bases between them. This CDR3 is built from 14 residues.

The V gene is TRBV5-6, the J gene TRBJ2-3; D may be TRBD1 (5 bases). The germline CDR1 and CDR2 sequences are SGHDT and YYEEEE. V lost 3 bases and J 4 bases, leaving 12 bases between the germline ends. The CDR3 is 14 amino acids. CDR3 nucleotides: TGTGCCAGCAGCTCGTGGGGCTCGTCAGATACGCAGTATTTT. Amino acids: CASSSWGSSDTQYF.

V is TRBV30 and J is TRBJ1-1; D unresolved. The CDR3 sequence is 11 residues long. CDR1 is GTSNPN and CDR2 is SVGIG in the germline V gene (reference sequence). DNA for the CDR3: TGTGCTCGAGCCACTTACACTGAAGCTTTCTTT. This encodes CARATYTEAFF.

The chain is built from TRBV5-1 and TRBJ2-7, with a possible D match to TRBD2 (7 bases). The CDR3 is 12 residues long. Trimming took off 10 bases at V and 4 bases at J, with 15 bases between the two ends. Per the germline V gene, CDR1 is SGHRS and CDR2 is YFSETQ. DNA for the CDR3: TGCGCCCCTAAAGGGGGGGCTTACGAGCAGTACTTC. Its protein product is CAPKGGAYEQYF.

The V call is TRBV6-6, the J call TRBJ2-7; TRBD2 aligns across 8 bases. The CDR3 is 15 amino acids. The germline gives CDR1 MNHNY, CDR2 SVGAGI (reference sequence). With V trimmed by 6 bases and J by 2 bases, 9 bases remained unmatched. Written as DNA, the CDR3 is TGTGCCAGCAGGCCACGTCCGGGACTAGCCTACGAGCAGTACTTC. Its translation: CASRPRPGLAYEQYF.

The CDR3 sequence is CASSVEFDTQYF. The CDR3 DNA is TGTGCCAGCAGCGTAGAGTTTGATACGCAGTATTTT. V is TRBV9 and J is TRBJ2-3; D is unclear. CDR3 size: 12 residues. Germline-derived CDR1 and CDR2 are SGDLS and YYNGEE. Trimming shortened V by 0 bases and J by 6 bases, and 5 bases separated the two germline ends.

The chain couples TRBV15 to TRBJ2-2, with D possibly TRBD1 on 6 matching bases. The length of the CDR3 is 15 residues. Per germline, CDR1 LNHNV and CDR2 YYDKDF (reference sequence). The V end lost 5 bases, the J end lost 6 bases, and 16 bases lay between the germline ends. CDR3 in amino acids: CATSATGSAAGELFF. The CDR3 coding sequence is TGTGCCACCAGCGCGACAGGTAGCGCGGCCGGGGAGCTGTTTTTT.

This chain joins TRBV6-1 and TRBJ2-1, with D tentatively TRBD1 (6 bases). The germline gives CDR1 MNHNS, CDR2 SASEGT. Trimming removed 4 bases from V and 15 bases from J, with 22 bases in between. The CDR3 spans 14 residues. The CDR3 here is CASSGSSNRASRFF. CDR3 bases: TGTGCCAGCAGTGGCTCTTCTAACAGGGCGTCAAGGTTCTTC.

This chain links TRBV28 with TRBJ1-5; maybe TRBD1 (5 bases). This CDR3 has 15 amino acids. Trimming left V 0 bases short and J 4 bases short, with 10 bases between. In germline, CDR1 is MDHEN, CDR2 SYDVKM. The chain's CDR3 is CASSLWSGGNQPQHF. The CDR3 nucleotides read TGTGCCAGCAGTTTATGGTCCGGGGGGAATCAGCCCCAGCATTTT.

The chain carries TRBV6-1 and TRBJ1-6; 10 nucleotides align to TRBD1. The CDR3 length is 15 residues. Germline V lookup: CDR1 MNHNS, CDR2 SASEGT. V shed 6 bases, J shed 9 bases, and the junction held 8 bases outside the gene matches. The DNA of the CDR3 is TGTGCCAGCAGGGACGACAGGGGGCCGGGTTCACCCCTCCACTTT. This encodes CASRDDRGPGSPLHF.

The chain links TRBV9 to TRBJ1-6, with no clear D. This CDR3 region has 13 residues. V was clipped by 0 bases and J by 6 bases, with 4 bases between them. Germline V CDR1 and CDR2: SGDLS, YYNGEE. CDR3 nucleotides: TGTGCCAGCAGCGTAGCGGGTAATTCACCCCTCCACTTT. Its protein is CASSVAGNSPLHF.

The CDR3 DNA sequence: TGCGCCAGCAGCCAAGGGAGGGTGCGGCAGCCCCAGCATTTT. Translation: CASSQGRVRQPQHF. The genes are TRBV4-3 and TRBJ1-5; D is undetermined. The germline V gene has CDR1 LGHNA and CDR2 YSLEER. Trimming took off 1 base at V and 7 bases at J, with 11 bases between the two ends. This CDR3 has 14 amino acids.

The chain recombines TRBV4-1 with TRBJ2-7; D is unclear. The CDR3 runs 16 residues. Germline CDR1 reads MGHRA; CDR2 reads YSYEKL. Trimming removed 2 bases from V and 0 bases from J, with 14 bases in between. The CDR3 here is CASSQSLAESSYEQYF. In DNA form, the CDR3 reads TGCGCCAGCAGCCAAAGTTTAGCCGAAAGCTCCTACGAGCAGTACTTC.

This CDR3 is CASSVRHIINYGYTF. CDR3 DNA: TGTGCCAGCAGTGTCCGACATATTATTAACTATGGCTACACCTTC. J is TRBJ1-2 and V is TRBV6-1, with no clear D. This CDR3 spans 15 amino acids. Trimming removed 4 bases from V and 1 base from J, with 13 bases in between. Germline V gene lookup returns CDR1 MNHNS and CDR2 SASEGT.

The V call is TRBV18, the J call TRBJ1-2; no definite D call. V lost 3 bases, J lost 2 bases, and 7 bases lay in between. The CDR3 is made up of 13 amino acids. The germline V gene has CDR1 KGHSH and CDR2 LQKENI. The CDR3 DNA reads TGTGCCAGCTCACCCGCCGAAAACTATGGCTACACCTTC. Amino acid sequence: CASSPAENYGYTF.

This chain joins TRBV7-8 and TRBJ1-1, with D unclear. This CDR3 contains 14 residues. CDR1 is SGHVS and CDR2 is FQNEAQ in the germline V gene. Trimming removed 1 base from V and 5 bases from J, with 11 bases in between. This chain's CDR3 is CASSLGTAGTEAFF. CDR3 DNA: TGTGCCAGCAGCTTAGGGACGGCGGGGACTGAAGCTTTCTTT.

This chain joins TRBV4-2 and TRBJ2-2; D perhaps matches TRBD1 (5 bases). The CDR3 extends over 14 amino acids. CDR1 LGHNA and CDR2 YNFKEQ come from the germline V gene. V was trimmed by 0 bases and J by 6 bases, leaving 8 bases between them. The CDR3 is CASSQDRASGELFF. CDR3 DNA: TGTGCCAGCAGCCAAGACAGGGCGTCCGGGGAGCTGTTTTTT.

This clone has just one count. The chain carries TRBV14 and TRBJ2-2, with D perhaps TRBD2 (5 bases). CDR3 length equals 16 residues. Germline-derived CDR1 and CDR2 are SGHDN and FVKESK. V lost 4 bases and J 1 base, leaving 13 bases between the germline ends. The CDR3 loop is CASSRREAGNTGELFF. CDR3 DNA: TGTGCCAGCAGCCGACGTGAGGCGGGGAACACCGGGGAGCTGTTTTTT.

The CDR3 reads CASSLLTDTQYF. CDR3 sequence (DNA): TGTGCCAGCAGTTTACTCACAGATACGCAGTATTTT. J is TRBJ2-3 and V is TRBV28; D gene uncertain. The V end lost 2 bases, the J end lost 2 bases, and 2 bases lay between the germline ends. This CDR3 has 12 amino acids. CDR1 and CDR2 (germline): MDHEN, SYDVKM.

The chain uses TRBV10-3 and TRBJ2-3, with 10 bases aligning to TRBD2. CDR3 size: 18 residues. The ends lost 5 bases at V and 0 bases at J; junction bases unmatched: 11. Germline-derived CDR1 and CDR2 are ENHRY and SYGVKD. As DNA, the CDR3 is TGTGCCATCAGTTCAGGGGCTAGCGGGGGCCTCAGCACAGATACGCAGTATTTT. As protein: CAISSGASGGLSTDTQYF.